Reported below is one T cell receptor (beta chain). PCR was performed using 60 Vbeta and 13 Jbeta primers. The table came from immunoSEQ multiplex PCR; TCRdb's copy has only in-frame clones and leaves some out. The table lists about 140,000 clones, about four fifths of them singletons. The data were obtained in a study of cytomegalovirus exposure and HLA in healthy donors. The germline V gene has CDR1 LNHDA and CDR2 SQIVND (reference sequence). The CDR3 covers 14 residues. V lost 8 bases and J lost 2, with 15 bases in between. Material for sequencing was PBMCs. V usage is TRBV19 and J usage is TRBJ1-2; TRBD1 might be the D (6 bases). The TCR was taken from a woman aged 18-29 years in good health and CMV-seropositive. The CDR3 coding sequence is TGTGCCAGTCAGGACAGTAGAGCCAACTATGGCTACACCTTC. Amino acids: CASQDSRANYGYTF.